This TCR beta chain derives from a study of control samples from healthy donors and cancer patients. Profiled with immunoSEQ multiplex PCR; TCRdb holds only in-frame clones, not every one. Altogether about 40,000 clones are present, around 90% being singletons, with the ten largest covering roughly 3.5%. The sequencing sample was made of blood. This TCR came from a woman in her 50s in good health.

The CDR3 DNA follows: TGTGCCAGCAGCTTAGAGGGCAGGGGGCGAAAAAACTACGAGCAGTACTTC. Protein sequence: CASSLEGRGRKNYEQYF. The chain combines TRBV7-9 with TRBJ2-7; 8 nucleotides match TRBD1. Looked up from germline, CDR1 is SEHNR and CDR2 is FQNEAQ (reference sequence). This CDR3 has 17 residues. V dropped 1 base and J dropped 3; count of bases not matched to a gene: 11.